A single sample is the source of the 16 T cell receptor beta chains below, sequenced in a study of CD8 T cells in ankylosing spondylitis. One entry per CDR3 protein, called by TCRdb with MiXCR from the 5' RACE reads. In the table there are 250,000 or so distinct CDR3 sequences, 20% to 30% of which are singletons. The sequencing sample was made of blood, either unsorted or a sorted T cell fraction (not recorded which). These TCRs come from a male donor with ankylosing spondylitis or in good health (not recorded which).

This clonotype was recorded a few times. The chain links TRBV6-1 to TRBJ2-3, with D maybe TRBD2 (6 bases). V was clipped by 6 bases and J by 5 bases, with 15 bases between them. This CDR3 region has 14 residues. Per germline, CDR1 MNHNS and CDR2 SASEGT. The CDR3 sequence: CASRGQAGGDTQYF. The CDR3 DNA sequence: TGTGCCAGCAGAGGACAAGCCGGGGGAGATACGCAGTATTTT.

The chain employs TRBV20-1 and TRBJ1-2; 7 bases line up with TRBD1. The CDR3 loop spans 14 amino acids. Germline V gives CDR1 DFQATT, CDR2 SNEGSKA (reference sequence). After removal of 3 bases from V and 3 bases from J, the junction contained 7 bases not matched to a gene. For the CDR3, the DNA is TGCAGTGCTAGGGCAAGGGGGCTCCACTATGGCTACACCTTC. Amino acid sequence: CSARARGLHYGYTF.

This clonotype appeared a few times. The gene calls are TRBV11-1 and TRBJ2-3; no reliable D call. The CDR3 has 13 residues. V shed 1 base and J shed 8 bases, with 10 bases lying between them. Germline V gene lookup returns CDR1 SGHAT and CDR2 FQDESV (reference sequence). CDR3 coding DNA: TGTGCCAGCAGCTTAGAGCTTACTTCTACGCAGTATTTT. As protein: CASSLELTSTQYF.

The rearrangement links TRBV20-1 to TRBJ2-1; D not certain. The V gene lost 4 bases and the J gene lost 0 bases, with 13 bases spanning the gap. The germline gives CDR1 DFQATT, CDR2 SNEGSKA (reference sequence). This CDR3 spans 15 amino acids. The CDR3 DNA reads TGCAGTGCTAAGACGGCAGTTAGCTCCTACAATGAGCAGTTCTTC. Translation gives CSAKTAVSSYNEQFF.

Ten or more counts support this clonotype. The chain combines TRBV5-1 with TRBJ2-5; no clear D. V was pared by 7 bases and J by 5 bases, with 12 bases between. CDR3 length equals 12 residues. Germline CDR1 SGHRS, CDR2 YFSETQ. CDR3 amino acids: CASGKGGETQYF. CDR3 nucleotides: TGCGCCAGCGGAAAGGGTGGGGAGACCCAGTACTTC.

The table lists this clonotype with many counts. The chain carries TRBV7-9 and TRBJ1-6, with 7 bases fitting TRBD1. The trim removed 3 bases at V and 6 bases at J, leaving 5 bases unmatched. Germline-derived CDR1 and CDR2 are SEHNR and FQNEAQ (reference sequence). The CDR3 consists of 15 residues. CDR3 in amino acids: CASSFFGTANSPLHF. DNA for the CDR3: TGTGCCAGCAGCTTTTTTGGGACAGCTAATTCACCCCTCCACTTT.

V and J are TRBV28 and TRBJ2-3, with D perhaps matching TRBD2 (5 bases). This CDR3 has 17 residues. V shed 3 bases and J shed 5 bases, with 21 bases lying between them. Per the germline V gene, CDR1 is MDHEN and CDR2 is SYDVKM. CDR3 residues: CASSFSKKRHSQDTQYF. CDR3 nucleotides: TGTGCCAGCAGTTTTTCTAAGAAGCGGCATTCTCAAGATACGCAGTATTTT. Full variable domain (remainder filled in from reference TRBV28 and TRBJ2-3): DVKVTQSSRYLVKRTGEKVFLECVQDMDHENMFWYRQDPGLGLRLIYFSYDVKMKEKGDIPEGYSVSREKKERFSLILESASTNQTSMYLCASSFSKKRHSQDTQYFGPGTRLTVL.

There are many counts of this clonotype. The chain joins TRBV7-9 to TRBJ2-2; either TRBD1 or TRBD2 may supply D (5 bases each). The CDR3 spans 15 residues. Germline V lookup: CDR1 SEHNR, CDR2 FQNEAQ (reference sequence). V gave up 4 bases and J gave up 1 base, with 10 bases separating them. This CDR3 reads CASSSTGQNTGELFF. CDR3 coding DNA: TGTGCCAGCAGCTCCACGGGGCAGAACACCGGGGAGCTGTTTTTT.

The rearrangement uses TRBV20-1 and TRBJ1-4; D unresolved. This CDR3 has 14 amino acids. Germline V gene data show CDR1 as DFQATT and CDR2 as SNEGSKA (reference sequence). V lost 0 bases to trimming and J lost 5 bases, with 10 bases between them. The CDR3 DNA sequence: TGCAGTGCTAGAGATTCGGCGGTGAATGAAAAACTGTTTTTT. It encodes CSARDSAVNEKLFF.

This clonotype was seen repeatedly, ten times or more. The chain joins TRBV2 to TRBJ1-6; the match to TRBD1 covers 7 bases. This CDR3 spans 14 amino acids. Trimming cost V 4 bases and J 6 bases; bases outside gene matches: 3. Germline lookup yields CDR1 SNHLY and CDR2 FYNNEI. This CDR3 reads CASSGDSGNSPLHF. CDR3 DNA sequence: TGTGCCAGCAGTGGGGACAGCGGTAATTCACCCCTCCACTTT.

This clonotype showed up many times. The V gene is TRBV19, the J gene TRBJ2-7; 12 bases line up with TRBD1. J gave up 6 bases and V 9 bases, and 3 bases lay outside the gene matches. The CDR3 is made up of 12 amino acids. Germline CDR1 and CDR2: LNHDA and SQIVND (reference sequence). The CDR3 DNA reads TGTGCCAGCGGGACAGGGGGCTTCGAGCAGTACTTC. Translating gives CASGTGGFEQYF.

This sequence joins TRBV10-3 and TRBJ2-7; D is possibly TRBD2 (6 bases). The CDR3 covers 18 residues. Germline CDR1 and CDR2: ENHRY and SYGVKD. Trimming cost V 2 bases and J 2 bases, with 22 bases left between them. CDR3 in DNA: TGTGCCATCAGTGAGGTTGAGGGTAGCGGTGGCCTACCCTACGAGCAGTACTTC. Its translation: CAISEVEGSGGLPYEQYF.

The chain is built from TRBV6-2 or TRBV6-3 and TRBJ2-2, with 8 bases lining up with TRBD2. The CDR3 loop spans 21 amino acids. From germline, CDR1 is MNHEY and CDR2 SVGEGT. The V gene end was trimmed by 2 bases and the J gene end by 2 bases; junction bases not matched to a gene: 19. As DNA, the CDR3 is TGTGCCAGCAGTTACGGTCCAGGCGTCGAGCGGGGGTTCGGTAACACCGGGGAGCTGTTTTTT. This gives the protein CASSYGPGVERGFGNTGELFF.

This clonotype occurred many times. The chain carries TRBV2 and TRBJ2-2; D possibly corresponds to TRBD2 (6 bases). Germline V gives CDR1 SNHLY, CDR2 FYNNEI. CDR3 length: 16 residues. V was pared by 4 bases and J by 4 bases, with 16 bases between. The CDR3 region is CASSGGDGSFTGELFF. The CDR3 DNA follows: TGTGCCAGCAGTGGAGGGGACGGGAGCTTCACCGGGGAGCTGTTTTTT.

The rearrangement uses TRBV12-3 or TRBV12-4 and TRBJ2-7, with D uncertain. The CDR3 runs to 13 residues. V lost 1 base and J 6 bases, leaving 10 bases between the germline ends. The CDR3 region is CASSLESVGEQYF. CDR3 coding DNA: TGTGCCAGCAGTTTAGAGTCAGTGGGCGAGCAGTACTTC.

In its sample, this clonotype was seen a few times. The chain has TRBV10-1 and TRBJ2-3, with a tentative D call TRBD2 (6 bases). Germline CDR1 WNHNN, CDR2 SYGVQD (reference sequence). The CDR3 spans 14 residues. Trimming took off 8 bases at V and 1 base at J, with 13 bases between the two ends. The CDR3 region has the DNA TGCGCCAGCGGACGCGGGGCAGGCACAGATACGCAGTATTTT. Translated, it gives CASGRGAGTDTQYF.